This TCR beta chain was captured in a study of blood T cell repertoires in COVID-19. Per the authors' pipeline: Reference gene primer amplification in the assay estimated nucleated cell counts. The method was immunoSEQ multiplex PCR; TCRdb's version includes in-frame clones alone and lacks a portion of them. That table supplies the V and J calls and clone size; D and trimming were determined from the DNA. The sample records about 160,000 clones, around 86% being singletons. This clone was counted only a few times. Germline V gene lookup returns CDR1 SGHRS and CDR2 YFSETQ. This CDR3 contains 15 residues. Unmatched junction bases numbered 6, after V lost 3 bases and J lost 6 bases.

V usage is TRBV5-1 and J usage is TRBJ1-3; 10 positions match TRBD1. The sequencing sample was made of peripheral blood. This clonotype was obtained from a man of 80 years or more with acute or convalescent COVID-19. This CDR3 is CASSWGQGPANTIYF. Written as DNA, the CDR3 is TGCGCCAGCAGCTGGGGACAGGGGCCTGCAAACACCATATATTTT.